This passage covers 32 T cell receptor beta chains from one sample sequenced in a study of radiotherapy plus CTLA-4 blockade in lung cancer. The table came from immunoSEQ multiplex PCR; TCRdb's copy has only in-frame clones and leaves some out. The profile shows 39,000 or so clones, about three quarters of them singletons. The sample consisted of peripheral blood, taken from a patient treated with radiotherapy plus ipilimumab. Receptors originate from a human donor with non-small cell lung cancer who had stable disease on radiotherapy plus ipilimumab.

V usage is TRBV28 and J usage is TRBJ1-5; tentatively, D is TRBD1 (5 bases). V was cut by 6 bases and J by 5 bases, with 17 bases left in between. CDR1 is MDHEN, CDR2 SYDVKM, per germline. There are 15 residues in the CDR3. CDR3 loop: CASRSGTVEDQPQHF. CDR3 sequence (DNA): TGTGCCAGCAGAAGCGGGACGGTGGAGGATCAGCCCCAGCATTTT.

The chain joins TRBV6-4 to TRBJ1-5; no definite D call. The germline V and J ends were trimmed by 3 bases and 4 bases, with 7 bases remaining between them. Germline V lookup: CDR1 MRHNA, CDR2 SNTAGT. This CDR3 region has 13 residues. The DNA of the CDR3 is TGTGCCAGCAGTGAGATGATAAATCAGCCCCAGCATTTT. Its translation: CASSEMINQPQHF.

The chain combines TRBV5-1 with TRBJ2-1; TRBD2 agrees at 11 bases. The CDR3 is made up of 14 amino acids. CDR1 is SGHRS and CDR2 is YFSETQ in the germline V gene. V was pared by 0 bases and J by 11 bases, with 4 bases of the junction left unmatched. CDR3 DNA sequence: TGCGCCAGCAGCTTGGTTCCTAGCGGGGGGCAGCAGTTCTTC. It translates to CASSLVPSGGQQFF.

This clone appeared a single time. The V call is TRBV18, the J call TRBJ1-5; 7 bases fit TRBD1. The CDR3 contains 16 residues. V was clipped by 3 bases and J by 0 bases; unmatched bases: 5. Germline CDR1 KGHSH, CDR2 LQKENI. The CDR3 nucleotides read TGTGCCAGCTCACCCCGGACAGGTTATAGCAATCAGCCCCAGCATTTT. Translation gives CASSPRTGYSNQPQHF.

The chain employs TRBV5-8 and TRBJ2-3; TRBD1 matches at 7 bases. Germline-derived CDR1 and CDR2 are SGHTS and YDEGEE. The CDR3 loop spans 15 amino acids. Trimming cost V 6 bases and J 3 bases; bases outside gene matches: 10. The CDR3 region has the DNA TGTGCCAGCAAAATTAGACAGGGAAGGACAGATACGCAGTATTTT. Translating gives CASKIRQGRTDTQYF.

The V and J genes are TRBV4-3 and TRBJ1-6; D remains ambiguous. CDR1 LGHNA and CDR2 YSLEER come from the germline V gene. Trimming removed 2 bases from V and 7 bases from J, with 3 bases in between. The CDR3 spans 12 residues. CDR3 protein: CASSQPNSPLHF. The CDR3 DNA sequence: TGCGCCAGCAGCCAACCCAATTCACCCCTCCACTTT.

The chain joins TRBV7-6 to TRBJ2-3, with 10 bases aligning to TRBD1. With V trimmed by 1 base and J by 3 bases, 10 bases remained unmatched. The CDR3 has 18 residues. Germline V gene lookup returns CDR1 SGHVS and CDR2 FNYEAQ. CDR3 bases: TGTGCCAGCAGCTTAGAGGGGGGACAGGGGTTGAGGACAGATACGCAGTATTTT. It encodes CASSLEGGQGLRTDTQYF.

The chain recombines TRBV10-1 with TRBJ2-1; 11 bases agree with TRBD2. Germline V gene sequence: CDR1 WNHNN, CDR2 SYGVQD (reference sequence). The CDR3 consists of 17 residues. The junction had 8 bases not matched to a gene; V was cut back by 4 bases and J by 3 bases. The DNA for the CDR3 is TGCGCCAGCAGTGGAGGAGTAGCGGGGGGGAACTACAATGAGCAGTTCTTC. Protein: CASSGGVAGGNYNEQFF.

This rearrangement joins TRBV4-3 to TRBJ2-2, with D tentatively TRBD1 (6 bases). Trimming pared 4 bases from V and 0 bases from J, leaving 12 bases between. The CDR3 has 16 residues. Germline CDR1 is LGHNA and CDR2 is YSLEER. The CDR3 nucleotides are TGCGCCAGCAGCCTGGAGGCAGGGGCGAACACCGGGGAGCTGTTTTTT. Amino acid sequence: CASSLEAGANTGELFF.

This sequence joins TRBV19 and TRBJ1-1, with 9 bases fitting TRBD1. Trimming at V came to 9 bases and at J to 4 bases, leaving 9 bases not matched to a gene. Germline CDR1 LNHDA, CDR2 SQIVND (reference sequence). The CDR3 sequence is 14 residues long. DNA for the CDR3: TGTGCCAGCAAAAAACAGGGGGCCGGCACTGAAGCTTTCTTT. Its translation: CASKKQGAGTEAFF.

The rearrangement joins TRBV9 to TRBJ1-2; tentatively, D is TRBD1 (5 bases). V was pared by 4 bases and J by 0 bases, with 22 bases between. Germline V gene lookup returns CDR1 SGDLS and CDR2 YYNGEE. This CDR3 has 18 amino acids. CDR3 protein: CASSRDHGGAPTNYGYTF. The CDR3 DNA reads TGTGCCAGCAGCAGAGACCACGGCGGGGCCCCGACTAACTATGGCTACACCTTC. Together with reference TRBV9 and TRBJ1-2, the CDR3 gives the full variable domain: DSGVTQTPKHLITATGQRVTLRCSPRSGDLSVYWYQQSLDQGLQFLIQYYNGEERAKGNILERFSAQQFPDLHSELNLSSLELGDSALYFCASSRDHGGAPTNYGYTFGSGTRLTVV.

The CDR3 DNA reads TGTGCCAGCAGCGCGCGGGACAGTCAAATCCATGGCTACACCTTC. It codes for CASSARDSQIHGYTF. This chain connects TRBV7-8 to TRBJ1-2; 7 bases fit TRBD1. Looked up from germline, CDR1 is SGHVS and CDR2 is FQNEAQ. Unmatched junction bases numbered 12, after V lost 5 bases and J lost 6 bases. The CDR3 has 15 residues.

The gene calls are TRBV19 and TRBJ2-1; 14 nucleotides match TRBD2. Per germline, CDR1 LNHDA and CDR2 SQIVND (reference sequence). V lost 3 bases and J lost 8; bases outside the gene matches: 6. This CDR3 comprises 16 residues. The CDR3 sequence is CASSMTSGGATDEQFF. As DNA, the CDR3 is TGTGCCAGTAGTATGACTAGCGGGGGGGCCACAGATGAGCAGTTCTTC.

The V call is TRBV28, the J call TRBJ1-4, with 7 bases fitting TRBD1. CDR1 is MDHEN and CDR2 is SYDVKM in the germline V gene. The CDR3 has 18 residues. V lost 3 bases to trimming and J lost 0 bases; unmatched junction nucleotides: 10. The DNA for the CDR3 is TGTGCCAGCAGTTTGCAAAGGAGACAGGGTGCAACTAATGAAAAACTGTTTTTT. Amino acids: CASSLQRRQGATNEKLFF.

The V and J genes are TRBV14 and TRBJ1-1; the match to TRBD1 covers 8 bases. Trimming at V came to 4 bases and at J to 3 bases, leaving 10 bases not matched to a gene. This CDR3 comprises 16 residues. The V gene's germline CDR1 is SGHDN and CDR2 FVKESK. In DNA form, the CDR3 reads TGTGCCAGCAGCCGCAGGGGGCCGGGTTTGGACACTGAAGCTTTCTTT. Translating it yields CASSRRGPGLDTEAFF.

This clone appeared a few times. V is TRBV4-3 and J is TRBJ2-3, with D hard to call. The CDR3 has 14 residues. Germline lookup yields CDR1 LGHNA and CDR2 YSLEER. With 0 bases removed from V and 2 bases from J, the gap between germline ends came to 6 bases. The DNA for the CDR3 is TGCGCCAGCAGCCAAGATCAAAACACAGATACGCAGTATTTT. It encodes CASSQDQNTDTQYF.

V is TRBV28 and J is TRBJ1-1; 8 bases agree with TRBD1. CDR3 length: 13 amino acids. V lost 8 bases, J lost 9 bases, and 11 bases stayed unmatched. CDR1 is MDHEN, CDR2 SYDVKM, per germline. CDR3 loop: CASRILQGVKAFF. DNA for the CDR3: TGTGCCAGCCGCATTTTACAGGGGGTTAAAGCTTTCTTT.

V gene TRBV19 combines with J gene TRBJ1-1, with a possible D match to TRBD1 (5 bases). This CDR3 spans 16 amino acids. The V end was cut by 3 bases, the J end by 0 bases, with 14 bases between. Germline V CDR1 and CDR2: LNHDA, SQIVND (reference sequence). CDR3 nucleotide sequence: TGTGCCAGTAGTATCCTGGCAGGACAACTGAACACTGAAGCTTTCTTT. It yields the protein CASSILAGQLNTEAFF.

The CDR3 bases are TGTGCCAGCTCACCACCGGTTCAGGTCACCGGGGAGCTGTTTTTT. This gives the protein CASSPPVQVTGELFF. The chain carries TRBV18 and TRBJ2-2; D is ambiguous. Germline V gene data show CDR1 as KGHSH and CDR2 as LQKENI. Trimming removed 0 bases at V and 4 bases at J, with 9 bases between. This CDR3 has 15 residues.

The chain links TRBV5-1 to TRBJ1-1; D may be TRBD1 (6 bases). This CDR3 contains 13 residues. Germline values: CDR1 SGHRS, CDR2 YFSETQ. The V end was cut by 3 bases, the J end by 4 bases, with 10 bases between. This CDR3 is CASSSLRGTEAFF. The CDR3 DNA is TGCGCCAGCAGCTCCCTCAGGGGCACTGAAGCTTTCTTT.

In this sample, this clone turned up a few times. CDR3 bases: TGTGCCAGCAGTGAATCACAGGAAAACCAAGAGACCCAGTACTTC. It translates to CASSESQENQETQYF. V and J are TRBV25-1 and TRBJ2-5; possibly TRBD1 for D (5 bases). Germline V gives CDR1 MGHDK, CDR2 SYGVNS. The V gene lost 1 base and the J gene lost 0 bases, with 9 bases spanning the gap. CDR3 length: 15 amino acids.

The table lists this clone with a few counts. The CDR3: CASSDSGLGRDEQFF. CDR3 in DNA: TGTGCCAGCAGCGACAGCGGGTTGGGCAGAGATGAGCAGTTCTTC. This sequence joins TRBV9 and TRBJ2-1; a possible D gene is TRBD2 (6 bases). This CDR3 region has 15 residues. V gave up 3 bases and J gave up 8 bases, with 18 bases separating them. Germline V gene data show CDR1 as SGDLS and CDR2 as YYNGEE.

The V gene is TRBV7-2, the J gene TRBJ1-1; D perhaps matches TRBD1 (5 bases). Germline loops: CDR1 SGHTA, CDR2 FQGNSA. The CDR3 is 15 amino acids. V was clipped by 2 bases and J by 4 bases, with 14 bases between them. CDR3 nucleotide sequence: TGTGCCAGCAGCTTATTGGGGGGACCAAGCACTGAAGCTTTCTTT. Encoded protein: CASSLLGGPSTEAFF.

CDR3 region: CASSDQWGQAFF. The CDR3 nucleotides read TGTGCCAGCAGTGACCAGTGGGGGCAAGCTTTCTTT. The genes are TRBV6-5 and TRBJ1-1; D possibly corresponds to TRBD1 (6 bases). This CDR3 is built from 12 residues. From germline, CDR1 is MNHEY and CDR2 SVGAGI. Trimming took off 5 bases at V and 9 bases at J, with 13 bases between the two ends.

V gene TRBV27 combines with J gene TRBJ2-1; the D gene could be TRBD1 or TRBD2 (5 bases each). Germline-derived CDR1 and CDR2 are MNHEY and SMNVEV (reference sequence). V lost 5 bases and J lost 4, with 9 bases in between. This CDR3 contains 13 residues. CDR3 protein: CASSPGPYNEQFF. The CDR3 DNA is TGTGCCAGCAGTCCGGGGCCTTACAATGAGCAGTTCTTC.

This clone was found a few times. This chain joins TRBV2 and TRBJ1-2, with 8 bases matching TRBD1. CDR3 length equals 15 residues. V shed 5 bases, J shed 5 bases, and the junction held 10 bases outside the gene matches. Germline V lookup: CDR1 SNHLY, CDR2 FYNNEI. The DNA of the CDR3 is TGTGCCAGCAGTATAGGGATGACAGGGGAGTATGGCTACACCTTC. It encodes CASSIGMTGEYGYTF.

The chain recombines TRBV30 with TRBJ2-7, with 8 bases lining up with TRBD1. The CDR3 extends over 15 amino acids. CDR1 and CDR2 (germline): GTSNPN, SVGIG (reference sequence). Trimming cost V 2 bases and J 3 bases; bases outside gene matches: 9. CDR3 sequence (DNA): TGTGCCTGGAGTCTCTTGGCAGGGGGCAGCTACGAGCAGTACTTC. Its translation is CAWSLLAGGSYEQYF. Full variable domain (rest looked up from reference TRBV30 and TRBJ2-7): SQTIHQWPATLVQPVGSPLSLECTVEGTSNPNLYWYRQAAGRGLQLLFYSVGIGQISSEVPQNLSASRPQDRQFILSSKKLLLSDSGFYLCAWSLLAGGSYEQYFGPGTRLTVT.

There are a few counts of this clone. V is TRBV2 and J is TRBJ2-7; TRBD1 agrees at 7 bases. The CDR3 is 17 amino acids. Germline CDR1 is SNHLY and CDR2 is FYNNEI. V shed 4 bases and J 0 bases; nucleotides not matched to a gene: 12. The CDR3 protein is CASSAGRGSLRSYEQYV. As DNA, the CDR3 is TGTGCCAGCAGTGCTGGCAGGGGGTCACTTCGCTCCTACGAGCAGTACGTC.

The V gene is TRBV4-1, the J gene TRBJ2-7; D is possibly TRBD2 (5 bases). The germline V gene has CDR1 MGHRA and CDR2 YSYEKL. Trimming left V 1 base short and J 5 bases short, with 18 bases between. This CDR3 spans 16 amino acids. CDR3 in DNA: TGCGCCAGCAGCCAAGTCCAAGGAGTGGAGAGGGACGAGCAGTACTTC. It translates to CASSQVQGVERDEQYF.

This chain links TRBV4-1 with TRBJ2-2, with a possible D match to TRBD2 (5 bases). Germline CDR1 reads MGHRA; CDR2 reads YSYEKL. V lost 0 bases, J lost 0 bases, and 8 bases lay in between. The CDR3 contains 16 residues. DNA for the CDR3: TGCGCCAGCAGCCAAGAACCTAGCCCGAACACCGGGGAGCTGTTTTTT. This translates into CASSQEPSPNTGELFF.

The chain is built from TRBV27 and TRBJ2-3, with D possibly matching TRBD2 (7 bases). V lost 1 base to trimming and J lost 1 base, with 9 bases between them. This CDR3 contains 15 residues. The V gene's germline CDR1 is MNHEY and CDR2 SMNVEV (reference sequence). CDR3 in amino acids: CASSLWGGGTDTQYF. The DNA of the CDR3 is TGTGCCAGCAGTTTATGGGGGGGCGGCACAGATACGCAGTATTTT.

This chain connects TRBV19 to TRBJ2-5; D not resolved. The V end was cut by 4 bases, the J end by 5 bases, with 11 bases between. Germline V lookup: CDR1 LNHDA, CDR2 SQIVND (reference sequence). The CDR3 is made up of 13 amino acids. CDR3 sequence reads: CASSTQVLETQYF. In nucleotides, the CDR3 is TGTGCCAGTAGTACTCAGGTGCTGGAGACCCAGTACTTC.